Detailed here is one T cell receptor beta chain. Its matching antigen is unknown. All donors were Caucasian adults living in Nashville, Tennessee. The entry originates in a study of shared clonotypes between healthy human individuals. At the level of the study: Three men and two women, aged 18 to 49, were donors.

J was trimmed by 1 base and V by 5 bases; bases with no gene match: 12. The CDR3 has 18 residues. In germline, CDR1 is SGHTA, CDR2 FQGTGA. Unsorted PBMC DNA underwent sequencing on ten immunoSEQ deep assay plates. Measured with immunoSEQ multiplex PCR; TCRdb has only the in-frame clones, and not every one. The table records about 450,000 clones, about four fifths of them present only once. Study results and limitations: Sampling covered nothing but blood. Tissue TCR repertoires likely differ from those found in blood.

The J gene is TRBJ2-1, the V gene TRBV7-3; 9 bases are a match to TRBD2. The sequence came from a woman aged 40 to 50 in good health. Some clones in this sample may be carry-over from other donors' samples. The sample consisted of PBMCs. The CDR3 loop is CASSTKVVAGESYNEQFF. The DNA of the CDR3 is TGTGCCAGCAGCACAAAAGTAGTAGCGGGGGAGTCCTACAATGAGCAGTTCTTC.